These 27 T cell receptor beta chains originate from one sample sequenced in a study of T-cell memory formation after mild COVID-19. MiXCR, applied by TCRdb to the 5' RACE reads, yields one record per CDR3 protein. The repertoire holds approximately 300,000 distinct CDR3 sequences, with approximately 16% as singletons. Sample: PBMCs or a T cell subset sorted from them (not recorded which). The origin of the receptors is a young man who had mild COVID-19 (a few samples of this study predate the infection). Cell type and time point are not known.

This clonotype was seen a handful of times. The rearrangement links TRBV6-6 to TRBJ1-4; D not resolved. The CDR3 loop spans 13 amino acids. V dropped 6 bases and J dropped 8 bases, with 13 bases sitting between them. Germline CDR1 reads MNHNY; CDR2 reads SVGAGI (reference sequence). The chain's CDR3 is CASSWGIREKLFF. The CDR3 nucleotides read TGTGCCAGCAGCTGGGGAATCAGGGAAAAACTGTTTTTT.

This clonotype was seen ten or more times. The rearrangement uses TRBV4-2 and TRBJ2-7; TRBD2 aligns across 10 bases. CDR1 is LGHNA, CDR2 YNFKEQ, per germline. This CDR3 comprises 15 residues. V dropped 0 bases and J dropped 3; count of bases not matched to a gene: 2. The CDR3 nucleotides read TGTGCCAGCAGCCAAGATTTAGCGGGGGGCTACGAGCAGTACTTC. Encoded protein: CASSQDLAGGYEQYF.

The chain has TRBV20-1 and TRBJ1-1; a possible D gene is TRBD1 (6 bases). Germline V gives CDR1 DFQATT, CDR2 SNEGSKA (reference sequence). Trimming pared 6 bases from V and 1 base from J, leaving 18 bases between. This CDR3 comprises 15 residues. The chain's CDR3 is CSAQVPGHRNTEAFF. The DNA of the CDR3 is TGCAGTGCCCAAGTACCGGGACACAGGAACACTGAAGCTTTCTTT.

This clonotype was observed a few times. The genes are TRBV2 and TRBJ2-1, with D possibly TRBD1 on 6 matching bases. Germline V lookup: CDR1 SNHLY, CDR2 FYNNEI. V lost 8 bases to trimming and J lost 6 bases, with 14 bases between them. The CDR3 runs 13 residues. The CDR3 loop reads CASGGQGGNEQFF. As DNA, the CDR3 is TGTGCCAGCGGGGGCCAAGGGGGCAATGAGCAGTTCTTC.

This clonotype was seen many times. The CDR3 reads CASSSTLQLDTGELFF. The CDR3 bases are TGTGCCAGCAGCTCCACCCTCCAATTGGACACCGGGGAGCTGTTTTTT. The genes are TRBV7-3 and TRBJ2-2; unclear D gene. The CDR3 runs 16 residues. V was shortened by 4 bases and J by 3 bases, with 15 bases between the two germline ends. In germline, CDR1 is SGHTA, CDR2 FQGTGA.

This clonotype showed up just a few times. V and J are TRBV15 and TRBJ2-3; 11 nucleotides line up with TRBD2. CDR1 is LNHNV and CDR2 is YYDKDF in the germline V gene (reference sequence). The CDR3 covers 17 residues. V was pared by 0 bases and J by 2 bases, with 4 bases of the junction left unmatched. Written as DNA, the CDR3 is TGTGCCACCAGCAGAGATCCTAGCGGGGGGCTCACAGATACGCAGTATTTT. It encodes CATSRDPSGGLTDTQYF.

The table lists this clonotype with a few counts. The chain uses TRBV15 and TRBJ2-1; TRBD2 matches at 10 bases. The V segment lost 2 bases and the J segment 5 bases; nucleotides outside the gene matches: 3. The CDR3 has 15 residues. The V gene's germline CDR1 is LNHNV and CDR2 YYDKDF (reference sequence). CDR3 sequence: CATSRLAGADNEQFF. CDR3 nucleotides: TGTGCCACCAGCAGACTAGCGGGGGCCGACAATGAGCAGTTCTTC.

This clonotype showed up many times. The genes are TRBV5-1 and TRBJ2-3, with D possibly TRBD2 on 5 matching bases. V shed 4 bases and J shed 5 bases, with 17 bases lying between them. Germline V gene sequence: CDR1 SGHRS, CDR2 YFSETQ. This CDR3 is built from 15 residues. CDR3 region: CASSPADHAGDTQYF. The CDR3 coding sequence is TGCGCCAGCAGCCCAGCGGACCACGCGGGAGATACGCAGTATTTT.

This clonotype was observed a few times. The genes are TRBV14 and TRBJ2-7, with 8 bases matching TRBD2. The CDR3 sequence is 16 residues long. CDR1 is SGHDN and CDR2 is FVKESK in the germline V gene. V trimming: 3 bases; J trimming: 1 base; junction bases outside the gene matches: 8. The CDR3 protein is CASSQERGPYSYEQYF. As DNA, the CDR3 is TGTGCCAGCAGCCAGGAGCGGGGGCCTTATTCCTACGAGCAGTACTTC.

This clonotype was counted only a few times. The chain couples TRBV6-2 or TRBV6-3 to TRBJ1-2; D is perhaps TRBD1 (6 bases). This CDR3 has 14 residues. Germline V CDR1 and CDR2: MNHEY, SVGEGT. Trimming cost V 5 bases and J 1 base, with 11 bases left between them. CDR3 amino acids: CASSLKGHNYGYTF. CDR3 DNA: TGTGCCAGCAGTCTCAAGGGACATAACTATGGCTACACCTTC.

The chain joins TRBV5-4 to TRBJ2-3; tentatively, D is TRBD1 or TRBD2 (6 bases each). The ends were cut back, 5 bases at V and 3 bases at J, with 16 bases in the middle. The CDR3 spans 15 residues. Germline CDR1 reads SGHNT; CDR2 reads YYREEE (reference sequence). The CDR3 region is CASRPTGGGTDTQYF. The CDR3 region has the DNA TGTGCCAGCAGGCCGACAGGAGGGGGGACAGATACGCAGTATTTT.

This clonotype occurred a few times. The rearrangement uses TRBV5-1 and TRBJ2-3; D remains unclear. Germline lookup yields CDR1 SGHRS and CDR2 YFSETQ. The CDR3 contains 18 residues. V gave up 0 bases and J gave up 4 bases, with 21 bases separating them. CDR3 amino acids: CASSLAALPRAMPDTQYF. DNA of the CDR3: TGCGCCAGCAGCTTGGCCGCGCTTCCCCGGGCCATGCCAGATACGCAGTATTTT.

This clonotype was found many times. The V call is TRBV4-3, the J call TRBJ2-1, with D tentatively TRBD2 (6 bases). The ends were cut back, 4 bases at V and 7 bases at J, with 11 bases in the middle. Germline V gene lookup returns CDR1 LGHNA and CDR2 YSLEER. The CDR3 sequence is 13 residues long. CDR3 nucleotides: TGCGCCAGCAGCCCCTTTAGCGGTAATGAGCAGTTCTTC. Protein: CASSPFSGNEQFF.

This clonotype was seen repeatedly, ten times or more. The chain uses TRBV5-1 and TRBJ2-7; either TRBD1 or TRBD2 may supply D (5 bases each). Germline CDR1 SGHRS, CDR2 YFSETQ. The CDR3 consists of 15 residues. V dropped 1 base and J dropped 5 bases, with 16 bases sitting between them. The CDR3 reads CASSLWGIGGDEQYF. CDR3 in DNA: TGCGCCAGCAGCTTGTGGGGCATAGGAGGCGACGAGCAGTACTTC. The full variable domain, rest sourced from reference TRBV5-1 and TRBJ2-7, is KAGVTQTPRYLIKTRGQQVTLSCSPISGHRSVSWYQQTPGQGLQFLFEYFSETQRNKGNFPGRFSGRQFSNSRSEMNVSTLELGDSALYLCASSLWGIGGDEQYFGPGTRLTVT.

For this clonotype: In this CDR3 the conserved last residue, phenylalanine or tryptophan, is missing, so a read error is likely. The DNA is omitted, as the CDR3 cannot be located on it reliably, and the CDR3 follows TCRdb's listing. The genes are TRBV15 and TRBJ1-1. The CDR3 has 11 residues if both end residues are counted. CDR1 and CDR2 (germline): LNHNV, YYDKDF (reference sequence). The CDR3 sequence: CATSRDLARGV.

CDR3 sequence (DNA): TGCGCCAGCAGCGACATGGGACAGGCCAAGAATGAGCAGTTCTTC. It encodes CASSDMGQAKNEQFF. The chain couples TRBV5-1 to TRBJ2-1; 8 positions match TRBD1. Germline CDR1 and CDR2: SGHRS and YFSETQ. V was clipped by 4 bases and J by 7 bases; unmatched bases: 10. The CDR3 is made up of 15 amino acids.

V usage is TRBV12-3 or TRBV12-4 and J usage is TRBJ2-5; 10 bases align to TRBD1. V shed 4 bases and J 0 bases; nucleotides not matched to a gene: 2. CDR3 length equals 15 residues. CDR3 region: CASSSGQGYQETQYF. The CDR3 coding sequence is TGTGCCAGCAGTTCGGGACAGGGGTACCAAGAGACCCAGTACTTC.

CDR3 sequence: CASSLGTSGGASDTQYF. The CDR3 region has the DNA TGCGCCAGCAGCTTGGGGACTAGCGGGGGGGCATCAGATACGCAGTATTTT. The gene calls are TRBV5-1 and TRBJ2-3; 15 nucleotides align to TRBD2. The CDR3 runs to 17 residues. Trimming took 0 bases from V and 4 from J; bases not matched to a gene: 3. Germline loops: CDR1 SGHRS, CDR2 YFSETQ.

The chain couples TRBV12-3 or TRBV12-4 to TRBJ2-2; weak D call: TRBD1 (6 bases). V was cut by 5 bases and J by 3 bases, with 10 bases left in between. This CDR3 has 14 residues. CDR3 loop: CASSPGTHTGELFF. The DNA for the CDR3 is TGTGCCAGCAGTCCCGGGACACACACCGGGGAGCTGTTTTTT.

This rearrangement joins TRBV6-2 or TRBV6-3 to TRBJ2-7; possibly TRBD1 for D (7 bases). V was cut by 7 bases and J by 6 bases, with 16 bases left in between. Germline V gene lookup returns CDR1 MNHEY and CDR2 SVGEGT. This CDR3 spans 13 amino acids. The CDR3 is CASIGQEGFEQYF. In DNA form, the CDR3 reads TGTGCCAGCATCGGACAGGAGGGGTTCGAGCAGTACTTC.

The sample holds a few counts of this clonotype. The rearrangement links TRBV7-2 to TRBJ2-3, with TRBD1 matching over 9 bases. Germline trimming cut 5 bases from V and 4 bases from J; bases unmatched to any gene: 7. Germline assignment: CDR1 SGHTA and CDR2 FQGNSA. The CDR3 loop spans 15 amino acids. CDR3 coding DNA: TGTGCCAGCAGCCGACAGGACAGGGGTTCAGATACGCAGTATTTT. Protein product: CASSRQDRGSDTQYF.

This clonotype appeared many times. The chain uses TRBV6-6 and TRBJ2-7; D is possibly TRBD1 or TRBD2 (5 bases each). With 8 bases removed from V and 3 bases from J, the gap between germline ends came to 11 bases. Germline lookup yields CDR1 MNHNY and CDR2 SVGAGI (reference sequence). This CDR3 has 12 residues. Here the CDR3 DNA reads TGTGCCAGCGAGGGGCCGTACTACGAGCAGTACGTC. This encodes CASEGPYYEQYV.

This clonotype appeared a few times. J is TRBJ1-2 and V is TRBV14; tentatively, D is TRBD1 (5 bases). Trimming removed 5 bases at V and 9 bases at J, with 16 bases between. Germline loops: CDR1 SGHDN, CDR2 FVKESK. This CDR3 has 13 amino acids. The CDR3 region is CASSGNRAGSYTF. In DNA, the CDR3 is TGTGCCAGCAGCGGAAACCGGGCAGGGAGCTACACCTTC. The variable domain in full, with the rest retrieved from reference TRBV14 and TRBJ1-2, is EAGVTQFPSHSVIEKGQTVTLRCDPISGHDNLYWYRRVMGKEIKFLLHFVKESKQDESGMPNNRFLAERTGGTYSTLKVQPAELEDSGVYFCASSGNRAGSYTFGSGTRLTVV.

This clonotype turned up a few times. This chain uses TRBV7-9 with TRBJ2-1; 9 nucleotides line up with TRBD2. The V gene end was trimmed by 7 bases and the J gene end by 8 bases; junction bases not matched to a gene: 15. The CDR3 runs 16 residues. CDR1 and CDR2 from the germline V gene are SEHNR and FQNEAQ (reference sequence). In DNA form, the CDR3 reads TGTGCCAGCACCCAGAGGCGGGGGGGCCTAATGGATGAGCAGTTCTTC. Translating gives CASTQRRGGLMDEQFF. The complete variable domain, with remaining parts taken from reference TRBV7-9 and TRBJ2-1, reads DTGVSQNPRHKITKRGQNVTFRCDPISEHNRLYWYRQTLGQGPEFLTYFQNEAQLEKSRLLSDRFSAERPKGSFSTLEIQRTEQGDSAMYLCASTQRRGGLMDEQFFGPGTRLTVL.

The genes are TRBV20-1 and TRBJ1-1; no clear D gene. V lost 3 bases and J lost 6, with 23 bases in between. Germline assignment: CDR1 DFQATT and CDR2 SNEGSKA (reference sequence). This CDR3 comprises 16 residues. CDR3 amino acids: CSASPPGATPRSEAFF. The CDR3 coding sequence is TGCAGTGCTAGCCCCCCTGGCGCCACCCCTCGATCTGAAGCTTTCTTT.

This clonotype came up many times. The chain combines TRBV5-6 with TRBJ2-1; possibly TRBD1 or TRBD2 for D (6 bases each). Germline V CDR1 and CDR2: SGHDT, YYEEEE. V was clipped by 1 base and J by 8 bases, with 7 bases between them. This CDR3 is 12 amino acids long. The CDR3 DNA sequence: TGTGCCAGCAGCTTGAGGGGGGATGAGCAGTTCTTC. The encoded protein is CASSLRGDEQFF.

The chain links TRBV13 to TRBJ2-3; 8 bases are shared with TRBD1. The CDR3 loop spans 14 amino acids. Germline V gene sequence: CDR1 PRHDT, CDR2 FYEKMQ (reference sequence). V was pared by 9 bases and J by 1 base, with 6 bases of the junction left unmatched. The CDR3 sequence is CASMTGEGTDTQYF. The CDR3 coding sequence is TGTGCCAGTATGACAGGGGAGGGCACAGATACGCAGTATTTT.